Included here is one T cell receptor beta chain sequence, with context. Its antigen is unknown. These data are taken from a study of shared clonotypes between healthy human individuals. Notes on the study in general: Non-shared clonotypes showed lower generation probabilities than clonotypes common to all four donors. How much donors shared clonotypes was expected to be affected by sequencing depth. A handful of donors had roughly 5% of their naive CD4 clonotypes in common.

Some clones are missing from TCRdb's copy, which holds only in-frame ones; the method was immunoSEQ multiplex PCR. Among 2 million to 2.5 million clones listed, around 90% were seen once. Trimming left V 3 bases short and J 0 bases short, with 12 bases between. From germline, CDR1 is SGHRS and CDR2 YFSETQ. The CDR3 is 15 amino acids. Sequenced: naive CD4+ T cells from PBMCs. Subset described: CD45RA+ positively selected. The chain carries TRBV5-1 and TRBJ1-2, with D tentatively TRBD1 (5 bases). The receptor was isolated from a man aged 18-30 years in good health. Some clones in this sample may be carry-over from other donors' samples. Here the CDR3 reads CASSSGRTTNYGYTF. CDR3 DNA: TGCGCCAGCAGCTCGGGACGGACGACTAACTATGGCTACACCTTC. Drawing the rest from reference TRBV5-1 and TRBJ1-2, the complete variable domain is KAGVTQTPRYLIKTRGQQVTLSCSPISGHRSVSWYQQTPGQGLQFLFEYFSETQRNKGNFPGRFSGRQFSNSRSEMNVSTLELGDSALYLCASSSGRTTNYGYTFGSGTRLTVV.